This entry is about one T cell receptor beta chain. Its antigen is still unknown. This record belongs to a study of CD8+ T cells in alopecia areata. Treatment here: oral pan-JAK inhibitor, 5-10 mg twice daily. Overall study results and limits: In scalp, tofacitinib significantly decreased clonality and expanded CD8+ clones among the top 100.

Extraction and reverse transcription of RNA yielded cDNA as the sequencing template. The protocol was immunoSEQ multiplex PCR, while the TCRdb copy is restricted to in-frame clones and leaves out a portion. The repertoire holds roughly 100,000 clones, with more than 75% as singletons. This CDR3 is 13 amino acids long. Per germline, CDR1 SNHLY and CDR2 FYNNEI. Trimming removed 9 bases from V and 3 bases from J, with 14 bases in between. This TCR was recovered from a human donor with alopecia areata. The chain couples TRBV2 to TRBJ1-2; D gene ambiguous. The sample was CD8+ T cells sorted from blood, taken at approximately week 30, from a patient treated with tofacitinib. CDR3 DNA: TGTGCCAGGCGGGCGCAATCGGACTATGGCTACACCTTC. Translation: CARRAQSDYGYTF.